A selection of T cell receptor beta chains follows, all from one sample in a study of response to subunit inactivated influenza vaccine. TCRdb processed the RT-PCR reads anew with MiXCR; each CDR3 protein has one entry. Of fewer than 600,000 distinct CDR3 sequences in the sample, approximately 7.7% were seen once. The specimen comprised PBMCs from blood, sampled about 23 months after vaccination. The receptors here all came from a man between 50 and 69 years old who received an inactivated influenza vaccine. CDR3s include the opening cysteine and the closing phenylalanine or tryptophan. Fields, in order: CDR3 DNA, CDR3 protein, J gene, V gene, clone size, D gene. D genes are given only for firm matches. The size of a clone is reported for some rows only, either as once, few or many, or as a class for expanded clones.

TGCGCCAGCAGCCTTGGGATAGCGGGAGTCCATGAGCAGTTCTTC CASSLGIAGVHEQFF TRBJ2-1 TRBV5-1 many TRBD2
TGCAGCGTTGTTCTACTGGCGGACACCTACAGGAGCAATCAGCCCCAGCATTTT CSVVLLADTYRSNQPQHF TRBJ1-5 TRBV29-1 - -
TGTGCCAGCAGTTTGGCGGGACAGGGTACCTCCTACGAGCAGTACTTC CASSLAGQGTSYEQYF TRBJ2-7 TRBV28 few TRBD1
TGTGCCAGCAGCTTGGACAGGGGCTATGGCTACACCTTC CASSLDRGYGYTF TRBJ1-2 TRBV11-2 many TRBD1
TGTGCCAGCAGTCGGGACGGAATCACAGATACGCAGTATTTT CASSRDGITDTQYF TRBJ2-3 TRBV2 few -
TGTGCCAGCAGCATCGGAGGGCTGGCCTACAATGAGCAGTTCTTC CASSIGGLAYNEQFF TRBJ2-1 TRBV9 many -
TGTGCCAGCAGCTTAGTTAATGCCTACGAGCAGTACTTC CASSLVNAYEQYF TRBJ2-7 TRBV7-9 many -
TGTGCCAGCAGACTTCCCCCAGGCGGGGGGGACACTGAAGCTTTCTTT CASRLPPGGGDTEAFF TRBJ1-1 TRBV12-3/TRBV12-4 few -
TGTGCCAGCAGTGATCCGGGAGATACGCAGTATTTT CASSDPGDTQYF TRBJ2-3 TRBV6-1 many -
TGTGCCTGGAGTGGGGAGAGCAGGGTCGAGCTGTTTTTT CAWSGESRVELFF TRBJ2-2 TRBV30 - -
TGTGCCAGCAGTTACATACAGGGGGCCAGGAAAGTTACCTCACCCCTCCACTTT CASSYIQGARKVTSPLHF TRBJ1-6 TRBV6-2/TRBV6-3 few TRBD1
TGTGCCATCAGTGCCTACAGGGATGATGGCTACACCTTC CAISAYRDDGYTF TRBJ1-2 TRBV10-3 - -
TGTGCCACCAGTGATCCCCTGTACAGTTCGAAGTTCTTC CATSDPLYSSKFF TRBJ2-1 TRBV24-1 many -
TGCGCCAGCAGCTTGGGTAGCGGGGGGGCGAATGAGCAGTTCTTC CASSLGSGGANEQFF TRBJ2-1 TRBV5-1 many TRBD2
TGTGCCAGCAGGCCCGGGACTAGCGGGGTCGCCGGGGAGCTGTTTTTT CASRPGTSGVAGELFF TRBJ2-2 TRBV7-9 many TRBD2
TGTGCCAGCTCACGGGGACAGTTTTGGAACACTGAAGCTTTCTTT CASSRGQFWNTEAFF TRBJ1-1 TRBV18 - TRBD1
TGTGCCAGCAGCGTACTAGGACTAGCGGGATACAATGAGCAGTTCTTC CASSVLGLAGYNEQFF TRBJ2-1 TRBV9 many TRBD2
TGCAGTGCTAGAGGCATTTCTAGCGGGACGGAGACCCAGTACTTC CSARGISSGTETQYF TRBJ2-5 TRBV20-1 few TRBD2
TGCGCCAGCAGGCCCCCCGACAGTTACACAGATACGCAGTATTTT CASRPPDSYTDTQYF TRBJ2-3 TRBV5-1 few -
TGTGCCAGCAGTGATTTCGGGGTAGCGGGACTAGACAATGAGCAGTTCTTC CASSDFGVAGLDNEQFF TRBJ2-1 TRBV2 many TRBD2
TGCAGTCAAGCACACAGGGACTCTGGGGCCAACGTCCTGACTTTC CSQAHRDSGANVLTF TRBJ2-6 TRBV20-1 - -
TGTGCCAGCAGCGCCCAGATTCCCCATGGCTACACCTTC CASSAQIPHGYTF TRBJ1-2 TRBV7-9 - -
TGCAGTGCTAGGGGGCACAGCGCTGGAAACACCATATATTTT CSARGHSAGNTIYF TRBJ1-3 TRBV20-1 many -
TGTGCCAGCAGCCAAGAGCTTAGGACGGGGCCAAATTCACCCCTCCACTTT CASSQELRTGPNSPLHF TRBJ1-6 TRBV4-2 few -
TGTGCCAGCAGTCCGTCCCGGGACATTTACAATGAGCAGTTCTTC CASSPSRDIYNEQFF TRBJ2-1 TRBV6-1 many -
TGTGCCAGCAGTTTACGGCGAGTCCCCCCCTACAATGAGCAGTTCTTC CASSLRRVPPYNEQFF TRBJ2-1 TRBV12-3/TRBV12-4 many -